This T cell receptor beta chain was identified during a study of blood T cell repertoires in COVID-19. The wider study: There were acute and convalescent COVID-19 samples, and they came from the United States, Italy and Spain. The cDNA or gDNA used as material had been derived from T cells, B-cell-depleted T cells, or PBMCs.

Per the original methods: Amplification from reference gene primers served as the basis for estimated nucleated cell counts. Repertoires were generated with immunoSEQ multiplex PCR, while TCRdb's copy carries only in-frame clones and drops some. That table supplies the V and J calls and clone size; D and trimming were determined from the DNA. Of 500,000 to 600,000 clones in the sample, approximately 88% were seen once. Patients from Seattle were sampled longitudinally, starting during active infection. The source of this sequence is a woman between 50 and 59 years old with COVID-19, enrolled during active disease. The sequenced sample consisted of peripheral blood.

The chain's CDR3 is CASSQVWGDYGYTF. The DNA of the CDR3 is TGTGCCAGCAGCCAGGTCTGGGGGGACTATGGCTACACCTTC. This rearrangement joins TRBV3-1 (or the pseudogene TRBV3-2) to TRBJ1-2; a weak D match, TRBD1 (5 bases). The V gene lost 3 bases and the J gene lost 3 bases, with 11 bases spanning the gap. Looked up from germline, CDR1 is LGHDT and CDR2 is YNNKEL (reference sequence). The CDR3 contains 14 residues.